Described below is a single T cell receptor (beta chain) sequence and its context. CDR1 and CDR2 from the germline V gene are SGHTA and FQGNSA. The CDR3 is 15 amino acids. Trimming cost V 5 bases and J 0 bases, with 13 bases left between them. Only in-frame clones appear in the TCRdb table, and some are missing; sequencing was by immunoSEQ multiplex PCR. The sample holds 400,000 or so clones, more than 85% seen once. The treatment denotes: around 19 received Ad26.COV2.S at low or high dose, single or two shots; about 5 received placebo; per-sample allocation not given. The samples date from day 63 after the first vaccine or placebo injection. Participants' vaccine, an Ad26 vector, delivered Wuhan-strain SARS-CoV-2 spike. This sample stems from a study of Ad26.COV2.S vaccination and SARS-CoV-2 variants. On the study more broadly: Donor participated within the Ad26.COV2.S arm of the COV1001 trial.

This sequence joins TRBV7-2 and TRBJ1-1; D is possibly TRBD1 (5 bases). This TCR came from a person between 18 and 65 years old who received the Ad26.COV2.S COVID-19 vaccine or a placebo. The specimen comprised peripheral blood, sampled in a trial of Ad26.COV2.S vaccine versus placebo. CDR3 region: CASSPGRGLNTEAFF. CDR3 nucleotides: TGTGCCAGCAGCCCGGGTCGGGGACTGAACACTGAAGCTTTCTTT.